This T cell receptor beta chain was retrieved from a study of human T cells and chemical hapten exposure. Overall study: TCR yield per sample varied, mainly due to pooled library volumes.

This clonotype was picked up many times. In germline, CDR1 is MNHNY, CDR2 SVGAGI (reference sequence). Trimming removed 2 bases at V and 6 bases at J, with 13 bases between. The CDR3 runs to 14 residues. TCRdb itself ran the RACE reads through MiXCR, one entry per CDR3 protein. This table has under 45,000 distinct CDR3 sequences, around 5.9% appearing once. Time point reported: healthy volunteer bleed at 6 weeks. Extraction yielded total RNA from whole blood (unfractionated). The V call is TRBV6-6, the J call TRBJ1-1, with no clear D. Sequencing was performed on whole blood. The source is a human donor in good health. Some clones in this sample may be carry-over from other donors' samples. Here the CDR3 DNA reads TGTGCCAGCAGTTACGAGGGTACTAGGGCTGAAGCTTTCTTT. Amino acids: CASSYEGTRAEAFF.